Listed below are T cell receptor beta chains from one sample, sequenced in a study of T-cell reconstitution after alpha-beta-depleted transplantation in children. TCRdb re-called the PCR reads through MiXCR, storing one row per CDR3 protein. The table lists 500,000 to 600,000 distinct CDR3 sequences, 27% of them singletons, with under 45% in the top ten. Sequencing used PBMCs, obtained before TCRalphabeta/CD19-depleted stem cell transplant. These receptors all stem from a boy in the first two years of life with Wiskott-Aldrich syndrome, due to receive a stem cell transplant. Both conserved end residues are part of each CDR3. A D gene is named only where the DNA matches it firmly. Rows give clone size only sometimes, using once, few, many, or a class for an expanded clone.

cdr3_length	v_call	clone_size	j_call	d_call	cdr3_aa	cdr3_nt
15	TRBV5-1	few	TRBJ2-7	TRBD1	CASSLQDRGYYEQYF	TGCGCCAGCAGCTTGCAGGACAGGGGCTATTACGAGCAGTACTTC
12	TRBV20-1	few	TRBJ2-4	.	CSASGTKNIQYF	TGCAGTGCTTCCGGGACCAAAAACATTCAGTACTTC
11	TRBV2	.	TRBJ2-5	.	CASSENEPQYF	TGTGCCAGCAGTGAAAATGAGCCCCAGTACTTC
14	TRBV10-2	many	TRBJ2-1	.	CASSESWIFNEQFF	TGCGCCAGCAGTGAGTCATGGATTTTCAATGAGCAGTTCTTC
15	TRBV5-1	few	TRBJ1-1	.	CASSLGHGEATEAFF	TGCGCCAGCAGCTTGGGACACGGAGAAGCCACTGAAGCTTTCTTT
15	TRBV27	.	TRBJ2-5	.	CASSNVGGLQETQYF	TGTGCCAGCAGTAACGTAGGGGGGCTTCAAGAGACCCAGTACTTC
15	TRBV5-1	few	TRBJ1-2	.	CASSLTERNRYGYTF	TGCGCCAGCAGCTTGACTGAGAGAAACCGATATGGCTACACCTTC
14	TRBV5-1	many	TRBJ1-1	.	CASSLVGSNTEAFF	TGTGCCAGCAGCTTAGTGGGATCAAACACTGAAGCTTTCTTT
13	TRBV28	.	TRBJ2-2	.	CASRPRQPQELFF	TGTGCCAGCAGACCTAGACAGCCTCAGGAGCTGTTTTTT
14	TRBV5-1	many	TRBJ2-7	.	CASSLGLDTYEQYF	TGCGCCAGCAGCTTGGGGCTCGATACCTACGAGCAGTACTTC
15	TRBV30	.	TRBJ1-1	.	CAWSPRQGWNTEAFF	TGTGCCTGGAGTCCCCGCCAGGGGTGGAACACTGAAGCTTTCTTT
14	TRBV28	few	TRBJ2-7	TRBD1	CASSLIRGPGEQYF	TGTGCCAGCAGTTTAATCAGGGGGCCCGGCGAGCAGTACTTC
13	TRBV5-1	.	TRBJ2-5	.	CASREGTQETQYF	TGCGCCAGCAGAGAGGGGACCCAAGAGACCCAGTACTTC
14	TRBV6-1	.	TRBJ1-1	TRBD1	CASYDRGWNTEAFF	TGTGCCAGCTACGACAGGGGATGGAACACTGAAGCTTTCTTT
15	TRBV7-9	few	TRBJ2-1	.	CASSSGTGKNNEQFF	TGTGCCAGCAGCTCAGGGACTGGAAAGAACAATGAGCAGTTCTTC
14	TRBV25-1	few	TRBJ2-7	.	CASSELRGQGEQYF	TGTGCCAGCAGTGAGTTACGGGGGCAGGGCGAGCAGTACTTC
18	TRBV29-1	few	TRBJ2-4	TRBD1	CSVENLISGQGAKNIQYF	TGCAGCGTTGAAAACCTTATATCGGGACAGGGAGCCAAAAACATTCAGTACTTC
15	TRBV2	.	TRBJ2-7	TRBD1	CASSPGQGPLGEQYF	TGTGCCAGCAGCCCGGGACAGGGCCCTCTGGGGGAGCAGTACTTC
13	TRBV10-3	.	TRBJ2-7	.	CAISDRANYEQYF	TGTGCCATCAGTGACAGGGCCAACTACGAGCAGTACTTC
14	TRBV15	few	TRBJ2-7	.	CATSRAQTGYEQYF	TGTGCCACCAGCAGAGCCCAGACAGGTTACGAGCAGTACTTC
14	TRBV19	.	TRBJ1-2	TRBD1	CATQERQGVYGYTF	TGTGCCACTCAAGAGAGACAGGGGGTCTATGGCTACACCTTC
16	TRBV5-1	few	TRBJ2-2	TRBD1	CASTWSGTGRTGELFF	TGCGCCAGCACATGGTCGGGGACAGGGAGAACCGGGGAGCTGTTTTTT
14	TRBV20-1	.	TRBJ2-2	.	CSASYQGFTGELFF	TGCAGTGCTAGTTACCAGGGGTTTACAGGGGAGCTGTTTTTT
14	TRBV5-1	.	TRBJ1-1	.	CASSSRDGLAEAFF	TGCGCCAGCAGTTCCAGGGACGGTCTTGCTGAAGCTTTCTTT
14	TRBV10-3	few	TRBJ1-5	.	CAIGLGGANQPQHF	TGTGCCATCGGGCTGGGGGGTGCCAATCAGCCCCAGCATTTT
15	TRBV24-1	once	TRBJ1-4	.	CATSDPGTGSEKLFF	TGTGCCACCAGTGATCCCGGGACGGGGAGTGAAAAACTGTTTTTT
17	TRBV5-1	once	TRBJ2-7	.	CASKRAEVGLPTYEQYF	TGCGCCAGCAAACGGGCCGAGGTTGGACTCCCAACCTACGAGCAGTACTTC
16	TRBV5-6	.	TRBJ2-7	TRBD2	CASSLRFTSGIYEQYF	TGTGCCAGCAGCCTGAGATTTACTAGCGGGATCTACGAGCAGTACTTC
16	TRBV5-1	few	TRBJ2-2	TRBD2	CASSSGLAGGTGELFF	TGCGCCAGCAGCTCGGGACTAGCGGGAGGAACCGGGGAGCTGTTTTTT
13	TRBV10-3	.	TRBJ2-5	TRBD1	CAISEKDRETQYF	TGTGCCATCAGTGAGAAGGACAGGGAGACCCAGTACTTC
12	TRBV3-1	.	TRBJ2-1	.	CASSQGKTEQFF	TGTGCCAGCAGCCAGGGGAAGACTGAGCAGTTCTTC
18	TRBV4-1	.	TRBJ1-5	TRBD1	CASSQARGPTGNNQPQHF	TGCGCCAGCAGCCAAGCAAGGGGCCCGACAGGGAACAATCAGCCCCAGCATTTT
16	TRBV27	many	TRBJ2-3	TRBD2	CASSPLAGGSTDTQYF	TGTGCCAGCAGCCCGTTGGCGGGAGGGTCCACAGATACGCAGTATTTT
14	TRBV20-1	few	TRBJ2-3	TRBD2	CSASGRARTDTQYF	TGCAGTGCTAGCGGGAGGGCCCGCACAGATACGCAGTATTTT
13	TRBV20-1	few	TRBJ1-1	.	CSARDPREPEAFF	TGCAGTGCTAGAGACCCAAGAGAGCCTGAAGCTTTCTTT
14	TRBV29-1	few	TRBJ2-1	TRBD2	CSVLAGFAYNEQFF	TGCAGCGTCCTAGCGGGATTCGCTTACAATGAGCAGTTCTTC
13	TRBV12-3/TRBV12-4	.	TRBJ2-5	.	CASSLKTQETQYF	TGTGCCAGCAGTTTAAAAACTCAAGAGACCCAGTACTTC
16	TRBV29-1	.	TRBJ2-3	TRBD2	CSVTGGRSSGTDTQYF	TGCAGCGTAACGGGCGGTAGGAGTAGCGGGACAGATACGCAGTATTTT
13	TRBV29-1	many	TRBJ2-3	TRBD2	CSVARTSYDTQYF	TGCAGCGTCGCGAGGACTAGTTATGATACGCAGTATTTT